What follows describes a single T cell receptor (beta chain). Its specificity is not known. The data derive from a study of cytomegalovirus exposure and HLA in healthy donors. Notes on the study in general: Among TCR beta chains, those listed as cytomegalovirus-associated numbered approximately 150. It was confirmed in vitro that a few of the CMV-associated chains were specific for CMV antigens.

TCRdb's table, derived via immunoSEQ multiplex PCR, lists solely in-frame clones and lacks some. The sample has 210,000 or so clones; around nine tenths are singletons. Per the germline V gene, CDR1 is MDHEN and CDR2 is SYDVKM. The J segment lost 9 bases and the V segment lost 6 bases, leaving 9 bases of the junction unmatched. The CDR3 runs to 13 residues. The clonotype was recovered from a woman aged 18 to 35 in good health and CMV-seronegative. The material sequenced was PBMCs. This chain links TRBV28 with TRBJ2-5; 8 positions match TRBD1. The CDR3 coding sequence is TGTGCCAGCAGCACCCGACAGGGGATTGCCCAGTACTTC. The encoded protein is CASSTRQGIAQYF.